This passage covers 20 T cell receptor beta chains from one sample sequenced in a study of beta chain features in type 1 diabetes. All of the isolated RNA was reverse transcribed, so expressed TCRB transcripts were sequenced. Generated by immunoSEQ multiplex PCR, the TCRdb table keeps only in-frame clones and is missing some. This table has 330,000 or so clones, 12% to 15% appearing once. The sample taken for sequencing was central memory CD4+ T cells from blood. These receptors were collected from a man between 25 and 39 years old in good health.

The rearrangement joins TRBV23-1 to TRBJ2-7; no clear D gene. TRBV23-1 is annotated as an ORF whose role is uncertain. The ends were cut back, 2 bases at V and 6 bases at J, with 11 bases in the middle. This CDR3 has 13 residues. CDR3 protein: CASSQRADREQYF. For the CDR3, the DNA is TGCGCCAGCAGTCAAAGGGCGGACCGCGAGCAGTACTTC.

The V call is TRBV27, the J call TRBJ1-2; perhaps TRBD1 as D (6 bases). Germline V CDR1 and CDR2: MNHEY, SMNVEV (reference sequence). Trimming removed 2 bases from V and 1 base from J, with 17 bases in between. The CDR3 extends over 17 amino acids. This CDR3 is CASSLKWGRGGNYGYTF. The CDR3, as DNA: TGTGCCAGCAGTTTAAAATGGGGGCGCGGAGGTAACTATGGCTACACCTTC.

This chain uses TRBV5-6 with TRBJ2-2; D not resolved. Germline lookup yields CDR1 SGHDT and CDR2 YYEEEE. This CDR3 is 14 amino acids long. The V gene lost 4 bases and the J gene lost 1 base, with 8 bases spanning the gap. The CDR3 bases are TGTGCCAGCAGCCGAGACATGAACACCGGGGAGCTGTTTTTT. This translates into CASSRDMNTGELFF.

This clone was observed many times. The chain uses TRBV19 and TRBJ2-1; possibly TRBD2 for D (5 bases). Trimming cost V 9 bases and J 2 bases, with 17 bases left between them. Germline V gene data show CDR1 as LNHDA and CDR2 as SQIVND (reference sequence). The CDR3 has 15 amino acids. The CDR3 region has the DNA TGTGCCAGCGCCGAGGTCGGGGTCGCCTACAATGAGCAGTTCTTC. It is translated as CASAEVGVAYNEQFF.

The chain joins TRBV5-4 to TRBJ1-5; D might be TRBD1 (6 bases). Germline CDR1 reads SGHNT; CDR2 reads YYREEE (reference sequence). The CDR3 length is 15 residues. Trimming shortened V by 4 bases and J by 2 bases, and 13 bases separated the two germline ends. The CDR3 spells CASSRMDSRNQPQHF. The CDR3 bases are TGTGCCAGCAGCCGAATGGACAGCCGCAATCAGCCCCAGCATTTT.

This rearrangement joins TRBV14 to TRBJ2-2, with unresolved D. The germline V and J ends were trimmed by 5 bases and 0 bases, with 13 bases remaining between them. CDR1 is SGHDN and CDR2 is FVKESK in the germline V gene. CDR3 size: 16 residues. The CDR3 DNA follows: TGTGCCAGCAGCGTAGTAAGGGTAACGAACACCGGGGAGCTGTTTTTT. It is translated as CASSVVRVTNTGELFF.

The CDR3 reads CAWSYGLREKLFF. CDR3 nucleotide sequence: TGTGCCTGGAGTTACGGGTTACGTGAAAAACTGTTTTTT. V is TRBV30 and J is TRBJ1-4; D is ambiguous. Trimming cost V 2 bases and J 7 bases, with 11 bases left between them. Germline CDR1 GTSNPN, CDR2 SVGIG (reference sequence). The CDR3 has 13 residues.

The chain recombines TRBV7-8 with TRBJ2-7, with TRBD1 matching over 7 bases. Germline lookup yields CDR1 SGHVS and CDR2 FQNEAQ. Trimming at V came to 8 bases and at J to 3 bases, leaving 7 bases not matched to a gene. The CDR3 is 13 amino acids. CDR3 in DNA: TGTGCCAGCTCGCGGACAGGAAACTACGAGCAGTACTTC. It translates to CASSRTGNYEQYF.

The chain uses TRBV28 and TRBJ2-3, with D maybe TRBD2 (6 bases). This CDR3 is 16 amino acids long. Trimming cost V 7 bases and J 3 bases, with 20 bases left between them. Germline CDR1 MDHEN, CDR2 SYDVKM. This chain's CDR3 is CASTTGVMTVTDTQYF. CDR3 bases: TGTGCCAGCACCACGGGGGTGATGACTGTAACAGATACGCAGTATTTT.

The rearrangement uses TRBV4-2 and TRBJ2-3; D gene uncertain. The CDR3 is made up of 13 amino acids. V lost 2 bases to trimming and J lost 4 bases, with 7 bases between them. Germline V gives CDR1 LGHNA, CDR2 YNFKEQ. CDR3: CASSQSTPDTQYF. DNA of the CDR3: TGTGCCAGCAGCCAATCTACCCCAGATACGCAGTATTTT.

This clone was seen a few times. The V gene is TRBV7-3, the J gene TRBJ2-1, with a weak D call TRBD2 (6 bases). The V end was cut by 7 bases, the J end by 4 bases, with 14 bases between. The germline V gene encodes CDR1 SGHTA and CDR2 FQGTGA. The CDR3 consists of 14 residues. This CDR3 is CASMEGDTYNEQFF. CDR3 coding DNA: TGTGCCAGCATGGAGGGAGATACGTACAATGAGCAGTTCTTC.

The CDR3 sequence: CASSLGRQPQHF. The DNA of the CDR3 is TGTGCCAGCAGTTTAGGAAGGCAGCCCCAGCATTTT. The rearrangement uses TRBV6-1 and TRBJ1-5; D gene uncertain. Germline lookup yields CDR1 MNHNS and CDR2 SASEGT. V was trimmed by 5 bases and J by 7 bases, leaving 9 bases between them. The CDR3 consists of 12 residues.

The chain carries TRBV19 and TRBJ1-1, with D perhaps TRBD1 (5 bases). CDR1 and CDR2 from the germline V gene are LNHDA and SQIVND (reference sequence). V dropped 6 bases and J dropped 4 bases, with 15 bases sitting between them. The CDR3 is 14 residues long. The CDR3 sequence is CASRSRGGSTEAFF. The CDR3 DNA reads as TGTGCCAGTAGGTCTCGGGGCGGGAGCACTGAAGCTTTCTTT.

This clone was seen only a few times. The gene calls are TRBV4-3 and TRBJ2-4; D remains ambiguous. Trimming cost V 0 bases and J 0 bases, with 12 bases left between them. The germline CDR1 and CDR2 sequences are LGHNA and YSLEER. The CDR3 contains 17 residues. The CDR3 DNA follows: TGCGCCAGCAGCCAAGATCCCCATACCGTAGCCAAAAACATTCAGTACTTC. This encodes CASSQDPHTVAKNIQYF.

In this sample, this clone turned up a few times. V and J are TRBV2 and TRBJ2-3; no firm D call. CDR3 length equals 14 residues. Germline V lookup: CDR1 SNHLY, CDR2 FYNNEI. The V gene lost 2 bases and the J gene lost 1 base, with 7 bases spanning the gap. CDR3 residues: CASSENLRTDTQYF. CDR3 DNA sequence: TGTGCCAGCAGTGAAAACCTCCGCACAGATACGCAGTATTTT.

V and J are TRBV5-4 and TRBJ1-4; D gene uncertain. The germline V gene has CDR1 SGHNT and CDR2 YYREEE (reference sequence). V lost 0 bases and J lost 7, with 10 bases in between. This CDR3 comprises 14 residues. The CDR3 DNA reads TGTGCCAGCAGCTTGGGCCTAATCGGTGAAAAACTGTTTTTT. It is translated as CASSLGLIGEKLFF.

This clone was seen only a few times. The chain links TRBV4-1 to TRBJ1-2; TRBD1 aligns across 7 bases. This CDR3 has 15 residues. CDR1 is MGHRA, CDR2 YSYEKL, per germline. The ends lost 4 bases at V and 6 bases at J; junction bases unmatched: 11. The CDR3 region has the DNA TGCGCCAGCAGCCCTCAACAGGGGAGGGAAGATGGCTACACCTTC. Translated: CASSPQQGREDGYTF.

This clone was detected a few times. This sequence joins TRBV18 and TRBJ2-5, with 7 nucleotides matching TRBD1. CDR3 length equals 15 residues. The V gene's germline CDR1 is KGHSH and CDR2 LQKENI. Losses at the gene ends were 2 bases for V and 4 bases for J; bases not matched to a gene: 7. CDR3 amino acids: CASSPGTGVPETQYF. The CDR3 coding sequence is TGTGCCAGCTCACCAGGCACAGGGGTGCCAGAGACCCAGTACTTC.

This rearrangement joins TRBV4-2 to TRBJ2-1; 7 bases are shared with TRBD1. Per the germline V gene, CDR1 is LGHNA and CDR2 is YNFKEQ. CDR3 length: 14 amino acids. J gave up 4 bases and V 7 bases, and 7 bases lay outside the gene matches. CDR3 sequence reads: CASTAGTEYNEQFF. The CDR3 bases are TGTGCCAGCACCGCTGGGACAGAGTACAATGAGCAGTTCTTC.

V gene TRBV7-2 combines with J gene TRBJ1-4; D gene unclear. Germline V gene lookup returns CDR1 SGHTA and CDR2 FQGNSA. The V gene lost 3 bases and the J gene lost 2 bases, with 7 bases spanning the gap. CDR3 length equals 14 residues. The CDR3 DNA reads TGTGCCAGCAGCTTCATGGGCACTAATGAAAAACTGTTTTTT. Protein product: CASSFMGTNEKLFF.